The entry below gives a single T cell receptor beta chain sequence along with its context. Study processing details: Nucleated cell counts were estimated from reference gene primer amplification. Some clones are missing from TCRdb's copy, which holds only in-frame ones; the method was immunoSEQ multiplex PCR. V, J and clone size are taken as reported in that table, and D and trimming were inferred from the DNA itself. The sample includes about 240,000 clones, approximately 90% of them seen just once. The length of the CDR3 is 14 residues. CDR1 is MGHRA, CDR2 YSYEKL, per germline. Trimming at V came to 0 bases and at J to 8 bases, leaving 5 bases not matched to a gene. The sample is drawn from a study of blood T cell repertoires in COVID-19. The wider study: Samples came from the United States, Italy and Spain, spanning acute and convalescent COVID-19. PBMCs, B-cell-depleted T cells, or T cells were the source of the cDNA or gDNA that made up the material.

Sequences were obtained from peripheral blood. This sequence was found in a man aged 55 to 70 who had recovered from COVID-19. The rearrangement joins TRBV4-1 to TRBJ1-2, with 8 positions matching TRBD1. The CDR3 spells CASSQESGGEGYTF. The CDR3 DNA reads TGCGCCAGCAGCCAAGAATCAGGGGGCGAAGGCTACACCTTC.